The TCR beta chain described here comes from a study of shared clonotypes between healthy human individuals. Note on this clone: What it binds is unknown.

The donors were all Caucasian adults (living in Nashville, Tennessee). Germline V gene sequence: CDR1 LNHDA, CDR2 SQIVND (reference sequence). V dropped 3 bases and J dropped 2 bases, with 14 bases sitting between them. There are 16 residues in the CDR3. Study outcomes and limitations: The four-donor shared clonotypes exceeded non-shared clonotypes in generation probability, with non-shared ones scoring lower. Compared with memory subsets, naive subsets generally had larger estimated richness.

This was a deep-level run. Produced via immunoSEQ multiplex PCR; TCRdb's table is partial and in-frame only. Here the sample spans about 640,000 clones, less than 80% being singletons. The sample consisted of memory CD4+ T cells sorted from blood. Sample subset: CD45RA-negative fraction. The chain carries TRBV19 and TRBJ1-5, with unresolved D. This receptor was identified in a woman aged 25 to 39 in good health. The CDR3 DNA follows: TGTGCCAGTAGTATCCCCCCGCACGGAGGCAATCAGCCCCAGCATTTT. Amino acids: CASSIPPHGGNQPQHF.